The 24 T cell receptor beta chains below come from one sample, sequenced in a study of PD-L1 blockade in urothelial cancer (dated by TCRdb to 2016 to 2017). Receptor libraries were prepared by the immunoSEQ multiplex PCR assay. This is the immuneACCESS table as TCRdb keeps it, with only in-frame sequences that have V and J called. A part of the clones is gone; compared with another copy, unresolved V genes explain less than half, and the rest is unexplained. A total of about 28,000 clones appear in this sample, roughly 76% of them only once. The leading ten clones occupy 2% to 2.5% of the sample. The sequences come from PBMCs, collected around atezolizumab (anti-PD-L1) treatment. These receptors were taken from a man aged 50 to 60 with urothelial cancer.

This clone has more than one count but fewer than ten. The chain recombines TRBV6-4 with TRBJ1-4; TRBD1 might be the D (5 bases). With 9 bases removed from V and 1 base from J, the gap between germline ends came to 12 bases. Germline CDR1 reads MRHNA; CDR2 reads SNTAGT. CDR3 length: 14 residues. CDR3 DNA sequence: TGTGCCAGGCTGTGGGGGGGAACTAATGAAAAACTGTTTTTT. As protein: CARLWGGTNEKLFF.

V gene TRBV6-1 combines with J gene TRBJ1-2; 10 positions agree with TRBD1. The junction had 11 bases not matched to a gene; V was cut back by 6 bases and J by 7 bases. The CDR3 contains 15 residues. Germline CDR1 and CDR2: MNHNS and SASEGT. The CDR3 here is CASRRLGTGDFGYTF. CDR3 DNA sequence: TGTGCCAGCAGAAGGCTAGGGACAGGGGATTTTGGCTACACCTTC.

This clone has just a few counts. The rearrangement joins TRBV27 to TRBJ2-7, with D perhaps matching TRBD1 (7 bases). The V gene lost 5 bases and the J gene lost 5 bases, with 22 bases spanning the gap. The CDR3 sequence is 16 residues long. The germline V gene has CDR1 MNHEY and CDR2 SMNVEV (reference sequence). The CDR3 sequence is CASSLGVGGQGDEQYF. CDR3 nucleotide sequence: TGTGCCAGCAGTCTGGGGGTGGGGGGTCAGGGGGACGAGCAGTACTTC.

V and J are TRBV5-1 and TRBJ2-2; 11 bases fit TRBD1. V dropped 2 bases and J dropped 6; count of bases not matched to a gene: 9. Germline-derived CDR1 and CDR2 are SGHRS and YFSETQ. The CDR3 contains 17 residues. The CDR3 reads CASSLNLRDRGSGELFF. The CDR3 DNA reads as TGCGCCAGCAGCTTAAACCTCCGGGACAGGGGGTCCGGGGAGCTGTTTTTT.

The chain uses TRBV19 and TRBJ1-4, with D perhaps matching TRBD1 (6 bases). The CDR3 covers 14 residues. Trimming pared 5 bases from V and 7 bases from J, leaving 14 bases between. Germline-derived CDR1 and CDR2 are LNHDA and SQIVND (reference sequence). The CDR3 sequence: CASSVYRAGEKLFF. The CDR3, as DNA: TGTGCCAGTAGTGTTTACAGGGCTGGTGAAAAACTGTTTTTT.

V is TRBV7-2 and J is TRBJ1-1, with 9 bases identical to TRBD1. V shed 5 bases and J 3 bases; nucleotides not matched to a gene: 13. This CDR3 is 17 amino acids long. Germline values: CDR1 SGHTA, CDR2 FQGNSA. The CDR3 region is CASSPPPGTGRYTEAFF. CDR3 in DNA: TGTGCCAGCAGCCCACCCCCGGGGACAGGGAGGTACACTGAAGCTTTCTTT.

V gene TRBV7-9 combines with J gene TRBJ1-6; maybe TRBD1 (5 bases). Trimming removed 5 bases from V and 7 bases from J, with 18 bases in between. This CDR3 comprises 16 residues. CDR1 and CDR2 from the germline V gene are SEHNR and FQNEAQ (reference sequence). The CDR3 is CASSPTGGTANSPLHF. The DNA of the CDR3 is TGTGCCAGCAGCCCGACGGGGGGGACGGCCAATTCACCCCTCCACTTT.

CDR3 in amino acids: CASSIASGLSTDTQYF. The CDR3 region has the DNA TGTGCCAGTAGTATCGCTAGCGGACTGAGCACAGATACGCAGTATTTT. The chain combines TRBV19 with TRBJ2-3; 7 positions agree with TRBD2. The CDR3 is 16 residues long. With 3 bases clipped from V and 0 bases from J, the junction kept 6 bases outside the gene matches. In germline, CDR1 is LNHDA, CDR2 SQIVND (reference sequence).

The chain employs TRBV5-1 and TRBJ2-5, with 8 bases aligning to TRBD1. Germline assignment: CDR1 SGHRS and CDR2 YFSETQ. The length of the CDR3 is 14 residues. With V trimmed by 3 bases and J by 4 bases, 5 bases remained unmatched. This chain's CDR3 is CASSYPTGGETQYF. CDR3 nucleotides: TGCGCCAGCAGCTACCCAACAGGGGGAGAGACCCAGTACTTC.

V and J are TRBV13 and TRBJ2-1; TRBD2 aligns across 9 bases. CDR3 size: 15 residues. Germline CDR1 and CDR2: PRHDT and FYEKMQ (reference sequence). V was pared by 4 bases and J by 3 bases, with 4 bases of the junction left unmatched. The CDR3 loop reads CASSSSGGHYNEQFF. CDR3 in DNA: TGTGCCAGCAGCTCAAGCGGGGGGCACTACAATGAGCAGTTCTTC.

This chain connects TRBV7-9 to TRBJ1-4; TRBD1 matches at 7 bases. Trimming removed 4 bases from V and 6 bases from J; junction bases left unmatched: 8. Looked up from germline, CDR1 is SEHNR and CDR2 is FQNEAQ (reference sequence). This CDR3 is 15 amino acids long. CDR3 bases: TGTGCCAGCAGCTATTCAACCGACAGGGATGAAAAACTGTTTTTT. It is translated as CASSYSTDRDEKLFF. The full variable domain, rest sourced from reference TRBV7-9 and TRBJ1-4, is DTGVSQNPRHKITKRGQNVTFRCDPISEHNRLYWYRQTLGQGPEFLTYFQNEAQLEKSRLLSDRFSAERPKGSFSTLEIQRTEQGDSAMYLCASSYSTDRDEKLFFGSGTQLSVL.

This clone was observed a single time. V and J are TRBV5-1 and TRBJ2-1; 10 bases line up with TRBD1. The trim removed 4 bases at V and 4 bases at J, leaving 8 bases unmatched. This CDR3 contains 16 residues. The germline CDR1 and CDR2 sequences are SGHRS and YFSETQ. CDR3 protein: CASSAEGTGAYNEQFF. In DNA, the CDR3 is TGCGCCAGCAGCGCCGAAGGGACAGGGGCTTACAATGAGCAGTTCTTC. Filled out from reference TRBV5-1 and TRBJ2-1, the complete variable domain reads KAGVTQTPRYLIKTRGQQVTLSCSPISGHRSVSWYQQTPGQGLQFLFEYFSETQRNKGNFPGRFSGRQFSNSRSEMNVSTLELGDSALYLCASSAEGTGAYNEQFFGPGTRLTVL.

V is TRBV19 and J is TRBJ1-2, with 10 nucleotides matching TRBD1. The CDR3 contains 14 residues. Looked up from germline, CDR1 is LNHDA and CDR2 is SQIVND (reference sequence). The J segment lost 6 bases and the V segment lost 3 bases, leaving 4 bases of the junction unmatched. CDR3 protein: CASSIGQGVHGYTF. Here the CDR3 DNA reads TGTGCCAGTAGTATTGGACAGGGGGTTCATGGCTACACCTTC. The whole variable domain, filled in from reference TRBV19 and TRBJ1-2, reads DGGITQSPKYLFRKEGQNVTLSCEQNLNHDAMYWYRQDPGQGLRLIYYSQIVNDFQKGDIAEGYSVSREKKESFPLTVTSAQKNPTAFYLCASSIGQGVHGYTFGSGTRLTVV.

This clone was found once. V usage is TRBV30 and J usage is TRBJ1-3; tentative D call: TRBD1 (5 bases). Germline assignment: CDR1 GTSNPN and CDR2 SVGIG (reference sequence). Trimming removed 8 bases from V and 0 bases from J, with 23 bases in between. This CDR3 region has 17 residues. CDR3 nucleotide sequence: TGTGCCGTCGGACACCTTTTCTCTTCCCGCTCTGGAAACACCATATATTTT. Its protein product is CAVGHLFSSRSGNTIYF. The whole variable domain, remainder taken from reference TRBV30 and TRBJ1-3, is SQTIHQWPATLVQPVGSPLSLECTVEGTSNPNLYWYRQAAGRGLQLLFYSVGIGQISSEVPQNLSASRPQDRQFILSSKKLLLSDSGFYLCAVGHLFSSRSGNTIYFGEGSWLTVV.

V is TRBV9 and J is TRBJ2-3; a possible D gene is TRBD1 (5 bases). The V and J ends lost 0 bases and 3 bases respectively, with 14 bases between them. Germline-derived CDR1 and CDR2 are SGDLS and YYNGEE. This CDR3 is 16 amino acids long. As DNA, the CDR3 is TGTGCCAGCAGCGTAGGCCAGGGTGGCGGTACAGATACGCAGTATTTT. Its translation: CASSVGQGGGTDTQYF.

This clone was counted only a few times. As DNA, the CDR3 is TGCAGTGCCCTAGGAGGCTATGGCTACACCTTC. It encodes CSALGGYGYTF. This sequence joins TRBV20-1 and TRBJ1-2; D is ambiguous. The CDR3 runs 11 residues. V dropped 6 bases and J dropped 4 bases, with 9 bases sitting between them. Germline V gene data show CDR1 as DFQATT and CDR2 as SNEGSKA (reference sequence).

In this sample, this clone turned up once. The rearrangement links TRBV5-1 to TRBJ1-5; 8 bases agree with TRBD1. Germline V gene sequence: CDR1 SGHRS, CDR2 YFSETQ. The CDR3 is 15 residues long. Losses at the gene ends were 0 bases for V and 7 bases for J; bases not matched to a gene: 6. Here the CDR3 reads CASSLEGRGLQPQHF. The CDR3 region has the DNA TGCGCCAGCAGCTTGGAGGGCAGGGGGCTGCAGCCCCAGCATTTT.

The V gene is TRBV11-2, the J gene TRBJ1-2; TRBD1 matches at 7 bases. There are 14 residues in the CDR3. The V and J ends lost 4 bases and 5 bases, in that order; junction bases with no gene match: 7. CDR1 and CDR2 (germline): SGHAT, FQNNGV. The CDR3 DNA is TGTGCCAGCAGCTCGGCGACAGGGAGTTATGGCTACACCTTC. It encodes CASSSATGSYGYTF.

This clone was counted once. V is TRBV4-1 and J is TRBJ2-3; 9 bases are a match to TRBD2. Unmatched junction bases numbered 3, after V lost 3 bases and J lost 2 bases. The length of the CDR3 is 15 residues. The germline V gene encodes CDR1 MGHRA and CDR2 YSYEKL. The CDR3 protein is CASSHVAGATDTQYF. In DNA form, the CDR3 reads TGCGCCAGCAGCCACGTAGCGGGGGCCACAGATACGCAGTATTTT.

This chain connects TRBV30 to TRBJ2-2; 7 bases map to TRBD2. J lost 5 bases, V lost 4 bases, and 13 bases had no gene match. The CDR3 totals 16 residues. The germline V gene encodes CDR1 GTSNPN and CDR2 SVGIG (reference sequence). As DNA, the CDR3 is TGTGCCTGGAAGAGCGGGATGAATATGCAAACCGGGGAGCTGTTTTTT. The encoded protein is CAWKSGMNMQTGELFF.

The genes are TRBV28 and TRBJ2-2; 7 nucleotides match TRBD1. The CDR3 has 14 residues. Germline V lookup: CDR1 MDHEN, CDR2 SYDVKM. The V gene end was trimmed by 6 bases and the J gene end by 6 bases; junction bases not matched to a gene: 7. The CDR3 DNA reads TGTGCCAGCAGCTCTTACAGGGGACCCGGGGAGCTGTTTTTT. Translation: CASSSYRGPGELFF.

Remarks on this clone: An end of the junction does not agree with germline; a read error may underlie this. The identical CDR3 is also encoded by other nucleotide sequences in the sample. In nucleotides, the CDR3 is TGCGCCAGCAGCGGGAGCGGGGGAGGAGATACACAGTATTTT. This encodes CASSGSGGGDTQYF. V usage is TRBV5-1 and J usage is TRBJ2-3; 8 bases fit TRBD2. The germline V gene encodes CDR1 SGHRS and CDR2 YFSETQ. The length of the CDR3 is 14 residues.

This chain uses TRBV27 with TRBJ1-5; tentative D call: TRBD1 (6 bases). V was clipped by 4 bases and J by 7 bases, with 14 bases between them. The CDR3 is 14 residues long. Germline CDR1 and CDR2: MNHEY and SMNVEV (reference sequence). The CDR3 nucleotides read TGTGCCAGCAGTTCCTACAGGGACCGCCAGCCCCAGCATTTT. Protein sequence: CASSSYRDRQPQHF.

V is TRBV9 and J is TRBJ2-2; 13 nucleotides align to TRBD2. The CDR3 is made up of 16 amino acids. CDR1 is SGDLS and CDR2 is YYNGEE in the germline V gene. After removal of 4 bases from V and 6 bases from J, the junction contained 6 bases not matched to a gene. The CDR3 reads CASSPRTSGGAGELFF. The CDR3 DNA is TGTGCCAGCAGCCCCAGGACTAGCGGGGGCGCCGGGGAGCTGTTTTTT.